The 11 T cell receptor beta chains below come from one sample, sequenced in a study of blood T cell repertoires in COVID-19 (TCRdb year 2020). The library was built by means of the immunoSEQ multiplex PCR assay. Imported from immuneACCESS, the table was reduced by TCRdb to in-frame sequences with V and J called. These copies leave out some clones; in studies compared against another copy, an unresolved V gene accounts for under half, and the cause of the remainder is not known. Recorded for this sample are about 130,000 clones; roughly 88% of them occurred a single time. Roughly 2.2% of the sample rests with the top ten. Sequenced material: peripheral blood. These receptors all come from a man aged 65 to 79 with active COVID-19.

The chain has TRBV2 and TRBJ2-5; perhaps TRBD2 as D (6 bases). The V end lost 6 bases, the J end lost 2 bases, and 16 bases lay between the germline ends. CDR1 SNHLY and CDR2 FYNNEI come from the germline V gene. This CDR3 spans 15 amino acids. The CDR3 sequence: CASRAGTASQETQYF. The DNA for the CDR3 is TGTGCCAGCAGGGCCGGGACTGCTAGTCAAGAGACCCAGTACTTC.

The rearrangement links TRBV5-1 to TRBJ2-1, with D possibly being TRBD1 (5 bases). The V and J ends lost 1 base and 9 bases respectively, with 14 bases between them. The CDR3 is made up of 14 amino acids. The germline V gene encodes CDR1 SGHRS and CDR2 YFSETQ. Here the CDR3 reads CASSLQGGLGEQFF. The CDR3 DNA reads TGCGCCAGCAGCTTGCAGGGTGGGCTGGGTGAGCAGTTCTTC. The variable domain in full, completed from reference TRBV5-1 and TRBJ2-1, reads KAGVTQTPRYLIKTRGQQVTLSCSPISGHRSVSWYQQTPGQGLQFLFEYFSETQRNKGNFPGRFSGRQFSNSRSEMNVSTLELGDSALYLCASSLQGGLGEQFFGPGTRLTVL.

This chain joins TRBV27 and TRBJ2-1; 8 bases are shared with TRBD1. J was trimmed by 7 bases and V by 5 bases; bases with no gene match: 7. The CDR3 runs to 14 residues. The germline CDR1 and CDR2 sequences are MNHEY and SMNVEV (reference sequence). CDR3 residues: CASSADRGHNEQFF. The CDR3 DNA follows: TGTGCCAGCAGTGCAGACAGGGGACATAATGAGCAGTTCTTC.

The rearrangement uses TRBV11-2 and TRBJ2-1; tentative D call: TRBD2 (6 bases). This CDR3 spans 15 amino acids. V lost 6 bases to trimming and J lost 0 bases, with 12 bases between them. Germline assignment: CDR1 SGHAT and CDR2 FQNNGV. The CDR3 nucleotides read TGTGCCAGCAGAGACCGGAGGGTCTCCTACAATGAGCAGTTCTTC. As protein: CASRDRRVSYNEQFF.

V gene TRBV4-1 combines with J gene TRBJ2-1; D call uncertain. This CDR3 is built from 16 residues. Trimming shortened V by 1 base and J by 5 bases, and 15 bases separated the two germline ends. Per germline, CDR1 MGHRA and CDR2 YSYEKL. The CDR3: CASSQGMARANNEQFF. The CDR3 DNA sequence: TGCGCCAGCAGCCAAGGAATGGCTAGAGCCAACAATGAGCAGTTCTTC.

This clone was counted only a few times. The V and J genes are TRBV28 and TRBJ1-6; 7 bases align to TRBD1. The germline CDR1 and CDR2 sequences are MDHEN and SYDVKM. V lost 8 bases and J lost 4; bases outside the gene matches: 5. The CDR3 has 14 amino acids. Here the CDR3 DNA reads TGTGCCAGCTTAACGGGACAGTATAATTCACCCCTCCACTTT. It specifies CASLTGQYNSPLHF. The full variable domain, rest sourced from reference TRBV28 and TRBJ1-6, is DVKVTQSSRYLVKRTGEKVFLECVQDMDHENMFWYRQDPGLGLRLIYFSYDVKMKEKGDIPEGYSVSREKKERFSLILESASTNQTSMYLCASLTGQYNSPLHFGNGTRLTVT.

This sequence joins TRBV5-1 and TRBJ2-2; 9 nucleotides agree with TRBD2. V shed 0 bases, J shed 4 bases, and the junction held 4 bases outside the gene matches. The CDR3 contains 16 residues. Per the germline V gene, CDR1 is SGHRS and CDR2 is YFSETQ. Here the CDR3 DNA reads TGCGCCAGCAGCTTGGTAGCGGGAGTTTCCACCGGGGAGCTGTTTTTT. Translating it yields CASSLVAGVSTGELFF.

This sequence joins TRBV9 and TRBJ2-1; the D gene is possibly TRBD2 (5 bases). V was shortened by 0 bases and J by 6 bases, with 19 bases between the two germline ends. This CDR3 is built from 17 residues. The germline CDR1 and CDR2 sequences are SGDLS and YYNGEE. The CDR3 DNA is TGTGCCAGCAGCGTAGGGAGCGGAGCTCCTAGAGGCAATGAGCAGTTCTTC. Protein product: CASSVGSGAPRGNEQFF.

The chain has TRBV7-9 and TRBJ1-5, with 8 bases fitting TRBD1. Germline V gene sequence: CDR1 SEHNR, CDR2 FQNEAQ (reference sequence). Trimming cost V 4 bases and J 2 bases; bases outside gene matches: 1. This CDR3 is built from 14 residues. CDR3 sequence (DNA): TGTGCCAGCAGCTCGACAGGGGGCAATCAGCCCCAGCATTTT. Its translation: CASSSTGGNQPQHF. The whole variable domain, remainder taken from reference TRBV7-9 and TRBJ1-5, is DTGVSQNPRHKITKRGQNVTFRCDPISEHNRLYWYRQTLGQGPEFLTYFQNEAQLEKSRLLSDRFSAERPKGSFSTLEIQRTEQGDSAMYLCASSSTGGNQPQHFGDGTRLSIL.

This chain uses TRBV6-2 or TRBV6-3 with TRBJ2-7, with 15 positions matching TRBD2. This CDR3 region has 15 residues. Germline CDR1 MNHEY, CDR2 SVGEGT. V trimming: 2 bases; J trimming: 8 bases; junction bases outside the gene matches: 4. CDR3: CASSYGGLAGGKQYF. CDR3 bases: TGTGCCAGCAGTTACGGGGGACTAGCGGGAGGAAAGCAGTACTTC.

The rearrangement uses TRBV6-6 and TRBJ2-7, with D perhaps TRBD2 (6 bases). The CDR3 runs 16 residues. Germline values: CDR1 MNHNY, CDR2 SVGAGI (reference sequence). Trimming took 1 base from V and 6 from J, leaving 19 bases between them. CDR3 nucleotides: TGTGCCAGCAGTTACTACGGGAGCCCCCCCCTCCTCGAGCAGTACTTC. Its translation: CASSYYGSPPLLEQYF.